One sample yielded the 16 T cell receptor beta chains listed below, sequenced in a study of Ad26.COV2.S vaccination and SARS-CoV-2 variants. As for treatment: roughly 19 received Ad26.COV2.S at low or high dose, single or two shots; roughly five received placebo; per-sample allocation not given. Sampling was done on day 63 after the first vaccine or placebo injection. This table comes from immunoSEQ multiplex PCR, and its TCRdb copy is limited to in-frame clones, with some not included. The repertoire includes 300,000 to 350,000 clones, roughly 86% of them detected once, and roughly 2.1% sits in the top ten. The input for sequencing was peripheral blood, taken in a trial of Ad26.COV2.S vaccine versus placebo. The source is a person aged 18-60 years who received the Ad26.COV2.S COVID-19 vaccine or a placebo.

This sequence joins TRBV23-1 and TRBJ1-2; D is possibly TRBD1 (6 bases). TRBV23-1 is an ORF, and what it does is uncertain. Trimming cost V 0 bases and J 2 bases, with 19 bases left between them. This CDR3 contains 18 residues. CDR3 nucleotides: TGCGCCAGCAGTCAATCCCACAGGGTTGTTTCATCAAACTATGGCTACACCTTC. Its protein product is CASSQSHRVVSSNYGYTF.

The chain has TRBV6-4 and TRBJ1-6; D is uncertain. The CDR3 is 13 amino acids. Trimming pared 11 bases from V and 0 bases from J, leaving 8 bases between. Germline V gene data show CDR1 as MRHNA and CDR2 as SNTAGT. DNA of the CDR3: TGTGCCCCCTCCAGCTCCTATAATTCACCCCTCCACTTT. As protein: CAPSSSYNSPLHF.

The chain is built from TRBV12-5 and TRBJ2-7; no definite D call. Germline loops: CDR1 LGHNT, CDR2 FRNRAP. This CDR3 contains 12 residues. V lost 1 base to trimming and J lost 6 bases, with 7 bases between them. The CDR3 spells CASGLGWGEQYF. The CDR3 coding sequence is TGTGCTAGTGGTTTGGGGTGGGGCGAGCAGTACTTC.

This clone is labeled medium-sized (0.01 to 0.1%). The rearrangement uses TRBV6-1 and TRBJ2-6; unclear D gene. Looked up from germline, CDR1 is MNHNS and CDR2 is SASEGT. With 2 bases removed from V and 4 bases from J, the gap between germline ends came to 12 bases. This CDR3 spans 16 amino acids. CDR3: CASSESGFDGANVLTF. The CDR3 DNA reads TGTGCCAGCAGTGAATCCGGGTTTGACGGGGCCAACGTCCTGACTTTC.

This clone is a singleton in its sample. CDR3 nucleotides: TGCGCCAGCAGCTTGGACGGGATCCTGGGTGGCTACACCTTC. Its protein product is CASSLDGILGGYTF. J is TRBJ1-2 and V is TRBV5-1; no definite D call. This CDR3 region has 14 residues. V lost 0 bases and J lost 7, with 13 bases in between. Looked up from germline, CDR1 is SGHRS and CDR2 is YFSETQ.

The V call is TRBV7-8, the J call TRBJ1-2; TRBD1 aligns across 7 bases. CDR1 and CDR2 (germline): SGHVS, FQNEAQ. The CDR3 has 17 residues. V was pared by 2 bases and J by 2 bases, with 11 bases of the junction left unmatched. CDR3 in DNA: TGTGCCAGCAGCTTAAGTTCGGGTCCAGGGGGGAACTATGGCTACACCTTC. Translated, it gives CASSLSSGPGGNYGYTF. The full variable domain, rest sourced from reference TRBV7-8 and TRBJ1-2, is GAGVSQSPRYKVAKRGQDVALRCDPISGHVSLFWYQQALGQGPEFLTYFQNEAQLDKSGLPSDRFFAERPEGSVSTLKIQRTQQEDSAVYLCASSLSSGPGGNYGYTFGSGTRLTVV.

This clone was observed a single time. V is TRBV28 and J is TRBJ2-6; D might be TRBD1 (6 bases). Between the trimmed V and J ends, which lost 5 bases and 2 bases, there was a span of 10 bases. The CDR3 is made up of 15 amino acids. Germline values: CDR1 MDHEN, CDR2 SYDVKM. The CDR3 spells CASSTRTAGANVLTF. The CDR3, as DNA: TGTGCCAGCAGTACAAGGACAGCTGGGGCCAACGTCCTGACTTTC. Looking up the rest from reference TRBV28 and TRBJ2-6 gives the full variable domain: DVKVTQSSRYLVKRTGEKVFLECVQDMDHENMFWYRQDPGLGLRLIYFSYDVKMKEKGDIPEGYSVSREKKERFSLILESASTNQTSMYLCASSTRTAGANVLTFGAGSRLTVL.

J is TRBJ1-1 and V is TRBV19, with D hard to call. V lost 6 bases, J lost 6 bases, and 8 bases lay in between. Germline CDR1 is LNHDA and CDR2 is SQIVND (reference sequence). The CDR3 is 11 amino acids. CDR3 coding DNA: TGTGCCAGTAGGGACTGGTCTGAAGCTTTCTTT. Protein sequence: CASRDWSEAFF.

The chain employs TRBV3-1 (or the pseudogene TRBV3-2) and TRBJ1-2; D is ambiguous. The V and J ends lost 2 bases and 6 bases respectively, with 4 bases between them. The CDR3 consists of 11 residues. CDR1 is LGHDT and CDR2 is YNNKEL in the germline V gene (reference sequence). Here the CDR3 reads CASSQLDGYTF. DNA for the CDR3: TGTGCCAGCAGCCAACTAGATGGCTACACCTTC.

V and J are TRBV30 and TRBJ1-1, with D tentatively TRBD1 (6 bases). Germline loops: CDR1 GTSNPN, CDR2 SVGIG (reference sequence). The CDR3 runs 13 residues. V lost 3 bases, J lost 1 base, and 9 bases lay in between. The CDR3 reads CAWRAGANTEAFF. In nucleotides, the CDR3 is TGTGCCTGGAGAGCAGGGGCGAACACTGAAGCTTTCTTT.

This chain connects TRBV10-2 to TRBJ2-3; possibly TRBD2 for D (6 bases). Germline V gives CDR1 WSHSY, CDR2 SAAADI. The CDR3 loop spans 15 amino acids. V lost 6 bases, J lost 0 bases, and 13 bases lay in between. CDR3 nucleotides: TGCGCCAGCAGAGGGACTTCTCGTAGCACAGATACGCAGTATTTT. It encodes CASRGTSRSTDTQYF.

The chain employs TRBV5-4 and TRBJ1-4; maybe TRBD1 (6 bases). Per germline, CDR1 SGHNT and CDR2 YYREEE (reference sequence). V lost 1 base to trimming and J lost 7 bases, with 14 bases between them. The CDR3 spans 15 residues. The CDR3 loop is CASSLRGAGSEKLFF. CDR3 coding DNA: TGTGCCAGCAGCTTGAGGGGGGCAGGGAGTGAAAAACTGTTTTTT.

This rearrangement joins TRBV7-9 to TRBJ2-7; no clear D gene. Germline CDR1 SEHNR, CDR2 FQNEAQ (reference sequence). V was cut by 5 bases and J by 2 bases, with 10 bases left in between. The CDR3 length is 13 residues. The CDR3 DNA sequence: TGTGCCAGCAGCCCCAAAGGGCCCTACGAGCAGTACTTC. Protein: CASSPKGPYEQYF.

V is TRBV23-1 and J is TRBJ2-5; D is unclear. TRBV23-1 belongs to the ORF category, with a function that is uncertain. V was trimmed by 0 bases and J by 1 base, leaving 12 bases between them. This CDR3 spans 16 amino acids. Written as DNA, the CDR3 is TGCGCCAGCAGTCAATCAGTGCAAATGAGCCAAGAGACCCAGTACTTC. This sequence encodes CASSQSVQMSQETQYF.

CDR3 bases: TGTGCCAGCAGCCTGACTAGCGGGGGCTACAATGAGCAGTTCTTC. Its protein product is CASSLTSGGYNEQFF. The chain carries TRBV11-2 and TRBJ2-1, with 12 bases that match TRBD2. The CDR3 is 15 residues long. The junction had 2 bases not matched to a gene; V was cut back by 5 bases and J by 3 bases. Germline V gives CDR1 SGHAT, CDR2 FQNNGV.

Note on this clone: This specimen includes other DNA sequences encoding the same CDR3. V is TRBV19 and J is TRBJ1-2; D possibly corresponds to TRBD1 (5 bases). V was pared by 3 bases and J by 3 bases, with 11 bases between. The V gene's germline CDR1 is LNHDA and CDR2 SQIVND (reference sequence). There are 14 residues in the CDR3. The CDR3 region has the DNA TGTGCCAGTAGTATTCCGGGGCGAGACTATGGCTACACCTTC. The encoded protein is CASSIPGRDYGYTF.